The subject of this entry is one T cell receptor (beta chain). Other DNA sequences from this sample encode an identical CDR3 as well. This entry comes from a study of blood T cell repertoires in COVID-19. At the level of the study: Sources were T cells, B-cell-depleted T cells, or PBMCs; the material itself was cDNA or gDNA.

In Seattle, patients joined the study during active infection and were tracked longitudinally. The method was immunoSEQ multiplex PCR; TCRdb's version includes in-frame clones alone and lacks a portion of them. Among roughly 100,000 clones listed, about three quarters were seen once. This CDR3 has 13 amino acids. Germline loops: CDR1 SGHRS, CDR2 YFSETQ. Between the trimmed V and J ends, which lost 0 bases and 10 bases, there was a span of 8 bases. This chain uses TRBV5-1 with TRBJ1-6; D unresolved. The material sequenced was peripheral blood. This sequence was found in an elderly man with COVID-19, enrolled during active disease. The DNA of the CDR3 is TGCGCCAGCAGCTTGGCCGGGAGGTCACCCCTCCACTTT. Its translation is CASSLAGRSPLHF.